The entry below gives a single T cell receptor (beta chain) sequence along with its context. The antigen is undetermined. CDR1 MNHEY and CDR2 SVGAGI come from the germline V gene. CDR3 length equals 15 residues. Trimming took off 10 bases at V and 1 base at J, with 19 bases between the two ends. This sample is part of a study of shared clonotypes between healthy human individuals. Study-level background: The composition of the donors was a couple of women and three men aged 18 to 49. Findings and limits, study-wide: The genetic and exposure-history diversity represented was limited by few donors. Clonotypes shared by all four donors outscored non-shared clonotypes in generation probability.

Cells designated naive CD8 were CD45RO-negative and were positively selected for CCR7, with terminally differentiated effector memory CD45RA+ cells excluded. Sequencing was performed with immunoSEQ multiplex PCR; in TCRdb, only in-frame clones are kept and a portion is missing. The table includes about 2 million clones, roughly 94% detected once. This TCR was recovered from a man between 18 and 35 years old in good health. Input material: naive CD8+ T cells sorted from blood. The chain employs TRBV6-5 and TRBJ1-2; D is unresolved. CDR3 sequence reads: CATSPAYSNNYGYTF. CDR3 coding DNA: TGTGCCACCTCACCCGCTTATTCGAATAACTATGGCTACACCTTC.